These 26 T cell receptor beta chains came from one sample sequenced in a study of cytomegalovirus exposure and HLA in healthy donors (dated by TCRdb to about 2017). The library was obtained by the immunoSEQ multiplex PCR assay. A mixture of 60 forward primers for TCR Vbeta segments and 13 reverse primers for TCR Jbeta segments was used in the multiplex PCR. This is the immuneACCESS table as TCRdb keeps it, with only in-frame sequences that have V and J called. A part of the clones is gone; compared with another copy, unresolved V genes explain less than half, and the rest is unexplained. For this sample there are approximately 190,000 clones; roughly 68% appear just once. Of the sample, less than 3% falls within the top ten clones. The sequencing input was PBMCs. The receptors stem from a man aged 35-49 years in good health and CMV-seropositive.

This clone has just a few counts. The chain carries TRBV28 and TRBJ2-4; a possible D gene is TRBD1 (6 bases). Germline V gives CDR1 MDHEN, CDR2 SYDVKM. This CDR3 is built from 14 residues. The V gene lost 6 bases and the J gene lost 6 bases, with 15 bases spanning the gap. The CDR3, as DNA: TGTGCCAGCAGCCCGGCTGGACAGCCAAACATTCAGTACTTC. It specifies CASSPAGQPNIQYF.

There are a few counts of this clone. This chain joins TRBV6-1 and TRBJ1-2; no firm D call. This CDR3 has 15 residues. V was trimmed by 5 bases and J by 4 bases, leaving 17 bases between them. Germline V lookup: CDR1 MNHNS, CDR2 SASEGT. This CDR3 reads CASSPEPGGLYGYTF. CDR3 DNA sequence: TGTGCCAGCAGTCCCGAACCGGGAGGGCTCTATGGCTACACCTTC.

This chain links TRBV10-3 with TRBJ2-1; D call uncertain. V gave up 4 bases and J gave up 3 bases, with 13 bases separating them. Germline-derived CDR1 and CDR2 are ENHRY and SYGVKD. This CDR3 is 15 amino acids long. CDR3 sequence: CAISAPRSDYNEQFF. For the CDR3, the DNA is TGTGCCATCAGTGCCCCAAGGAGTGACTACAATGAGCAGTTCTTC.

This rearrangement joins TRBV6-1 to TRBJ1-5, with TRBD1 identical over 9 bases. Germline CDR1 MNHNS, CDR2 SASEGT. CDR3 length: 15 residues. The V segment lost 6 bases and the J segment 5 bases; nucleotides outside the gene matches: 8. In nucleotides, the CDR3 is TGTGCCAGCAGGGTACCGGGACAGGGTTATCAGCCCCAGCATTTT. Translating gives CASRVPGQGYQPQHF.

This clone was seen only a few times. This chain uses TRBV13 with TRBJ2-3; the match to TRBD2 covers 11 bases. The CDR3 is 17 amino acids. Germline CDR1 is PRHDT and CDR2 is FYEKMQ (reference sequence). V was clipped by 4 bases and J by 4 bases; unmatched bases: 10. Here the CDR3 DNA reads TGTGCCAGCAGCTCTACCTATAGCGGGGGGGCCCCAGATACGCAGTATTTT. Its translation is CASSSTYSGGAPDTQYF.

The J gene is TRBJ1-2, the V gene TRBV5-1; tentative D call: TRBD1 (6 bases). Deletions cut 2 bases from V and 5 bases from J, with 13 bases between. CDR1 is SGHRS and CDR2 is YFSETQ in the germline V gene. The CDR3 length is 14 residues. The CDR3 sequence: CASSLRGGGYGYTF. The CDR3 region has the DNA TGCGCCAGCAGCTTAAGGGGGGGAGGATATGGCTACACCTTC.

This clone was found a few times. The chain recombines TRBV6-4 with TRBJ1-4, with a tentative D call TRBD1 (5 bases). CDR3 length equals 14 residues. Trimming left V 4 bases short and J 4 bases short, with 10 bases between. Germline V gives CDR1 MRHNA, CDR2 SNTAGT. This CDR3 is CASSVTANNEKLFF. The CDR3 bases are TGTGCCAGCAGTGTGACAGCCAATAATGAAAAACTGTTTTTT.

V and J are TRBV4-2 and TRBJ2-4, with TRBD2 matching 11 bases. Germline CDR1 reads LGHNA; CDR2 reads YNFKEQ. V dropped 4 bases and J dropped 0; count of bases not matched to a gene: 11. CDR3 length equals 19 residues. CDR3 region: CASSPASSGGKLAKNIQYF. The CDR3 nucleotides are TGTGCCAGCAGCCCCGCATCTAGCGGGGGGAAACTAGCCAAAAACATTCAGTACTTC.

The chain has TRBV29-1 and TRBJ1-2; D uncertain. Germline V CDR1 and CDR2: SQVTM, ANQGSEA. With 6 bases removed from V and 0 bases from J, the gap between germline ends came to 14 bases. This CDR3 comprises 14 residues. The CDR3 DNA reads TGCAGCGTCCTTGGCAGACAAGCTAACTATGGCTACACCTTC. The encoded protein is CSVLGRQANYGYTF.

Note on this clone: A read error may produce the germline difference seen at one junction end. This chain connects TRBV15 to TRBJ2-5; D perhaps matches TRBD1 (5 bases). The CDR3 runs 14 residues. The germline V gene has CDR1 LNHNV and CDR2 YYDKDF (reference sequence). CDR3 protein: CATSGETAKRTQYF. CDR3 sequence (DNA): TGTGCCACCAGCGGAGAGACAGCCAAGAGAACCCAGTACTTC.

The chain employs TRBV28 and TRBJ1-4; tentatively, D is TRBD1 (5 bases). This CDR3 has 15 residues. Germline CDR1 is MDHEN and CDR2 is SYDVKM. With 3 bases removed from V and 1 base from J, the gap between germline ends came to 9 bases. CDR3 region: CASSFLDITNEKLFF. DNA for the CDR3: TGTGCCAGCAGTTTCCTGGACATAACTAATGAAAAACTGTTTTTT.

This rearrangement joins TRBV7-9 to TRBJ1-5, with D possibly matching TRBD1 (5 bases). V shed 4 bases and J shed 4 bases, with 8 bases lying between them. This CDR3 has 13 residues. Germline V gives CDR1 SEHNR, CDR2 FQNEAQ (reference sequence). CDR3 in DNA: TGTGCCAGCAGCTCCCGGGGGAATCAGCCCCAGCATTTT. This gives the protein CASSSRGNQPQHF.

This chain links TRBV6-1 with TRBJ2-1; D is undetermined. The V gene lost 0 bases and the J gene lost 10 bases, with 10 bases spanning the gap. Germline CDR1 MNHNS, CDR2 SASEGT. The CDR3 length is 13 residues. The CDR3 loop is CASSEAAGWEQFF. The CDR3 DNA sequence: TGTGCCAGCAGTGAAGCGGCAGGCTGGGAGCAGTTCTTC.

This rearrangement joins TRBV6-1 to TRBJ2-7, with 9 bases identical to TRBD2. CDR1 is MNHNS, CDR2 SASEGT, per germline. This CDR3 contains 14 residues. The trim removed 8 bases at V and 1 base at J, leaving 6 bases unmatched. CDR3 amino acids: CASSPSGVSYEQYF. CDR3 in DNA: TGTGCCAGCTCCCCTAGCGGGGTATCCTACGAGCAGTACTTC.

The rearrangement joins TRBV10-3 to TRBJ1-5; D not certain. The CDR3 totals 14 residues. Germline values: CDR1 ENHRY, CDR2 SYGVKD. With 2 bases removed from V and 0 bases from J, the gap between germline ends came to 5 bases. In DNA, the CDR3 is TGTGCCATCAGTGAGACAACTAGCAATCAGCCCCAGCATTTT. It codes for CAISETTSNQPQHF.

The J gene is TRBJ1-1, the V gene TRBV28; 7 positions agree with TRBD1. The CDR3 loop spans 14 amino acids. V was clipped by 4 bases and J by 1 base; unmatched bases: 3. In germline, CDR1 is MDHEN, CDR2 SYDVKM. DNA for the CDR3: TGTGCCAGCAGTTCGACAGGGAGGAACACTGAAGCTTTCTTT. It encodes CASSSTGRNTEAFF.

J is TRBJ1-2 and V is TRBV5-6, with 7 bases matching TRBD1. In germline, CDR1 is SGHDT, CDR2 YYEEEE. The J segment lost 4 bases and the V segment lost 6 bases, leaving 9 bases of the junction unmatched. This CDR3 contains 14 residues. Written as DNA, the CDR3 is TGTGCCAGCAACGAACCGGGACAGAGCTATGGCTACACCTTC. Protein sequence: CASNEPGQSYGYTF.

The chain carries TRBV7-6 and TRBJ2-1; perhaps TRBD1 as D (6 bases). The CDR3 sequence is 15 residues long. CDR1 and CDR2 from the germline V gene are SGHVS and FNYEAQ. The V gene lost 5 bases and the J gene lost 6 bases, with 17 bases spanning the gap. CDR3 residues: CASSGVGATSNEQFF. CDR3 DNA: TGTGCCAGCAGCGGAGTGGGGGCGACCTCCAATGAGCAGTTCTTC. The entire variable domain, with the rest obtained from reference TRBV7-6 and TRBJ2-1, is as follows: GAGVSQSPRYKVTKRGQDVALRCDPISGHVSLYWYRQALGQGPEFLTYFNYEAQQDKSGLPNDRFSAERPEGSISTLTIQRTEQRDSAMYRCASSGVGATSNEQFFGPGTRLTVL.

This chain links TRBV5-4 with TRBJ2-3, with D hard to call. V lost 4 bases and J 1 base, leaving 10 bases between the germline ends. The CDR3 is made up of 14 amino acids. The germline gives CDR1 SGHNT, CDR2 YYREEE (reference sequence). In DNA form, the CDR3 reads TGTGCCAGCAGCCCCACGCAGGGCACAGATACGCAGTATTTT. It translates to CASSPTQGTDTQYF.

The rearrangement uses TRBV6-1 and TRBJ1-1; 9 positions match TRBD1. J lost 5 bases, V lost 0 bases, and 4 bases had no gene match. The CDR3 spans 15 residues. Germline V lookup: CDR1 MNHNS, CDR2 SASEGT. CDR3 sequence reads: CASSEATGGGTEAFF. The DNA for the CDR3 is TGTGCCAGCAGTGAAGCCACAGGGGGCGGGACTGAAGCTTTCTTT.

There are a few counts of this clone. The rearrangement uses TRBV20-1 and TRBJ2-1; D is ambiguous. Looked up from germline, CDR1 is DFQATT and CDR2 is SNEGSKA (reference sequence). The CDR3 totals 11 residues. V was cut by 3 bases and J by 5 bases, with 5 bases left in between. CDR3: CSASIHNEQFF. CDR3 sequence (DNA): TGCAGTGCTAGTATTCACAATGAGCAGTTCTTC.

The chain couples TRBV5-1 to TRBJ1-6; 8 nucleotides match TRBD1. The CDR3 has 14 amino acids. Germline CDR1 is SGHRS and CDR2 is YFSETQ. Trimming took 4 bases from V and 8 from J; bases not matched to a gene: 5. The chain's CDR3 is CASSPGQGDSPLHF. CDR3 DNA: TGCGCCAGCAGCCCTGGACAGGGAGATTCACCCCTCCACTTT.

V usage is TRBV4-3 and J usage is TRBJ2-2; 11 nucleotides align to TRBD2. Germline CDR1 LGHNA, CDR2 YSLEER. This CDR3 is built from 17 residues. The junction had 10 bases not matched to a gene; V was cut back by 3 bases and J by 7 bases. The CDR3 coding sequence is TGCGCCAGCAGCCACCAATTAGCGGGGGGGTCAGGCGGGGAGCTGTTTTTT. Amino acid sequence: CASSHQLAGGSGGELFF.

This clone has just one count. The chain recombines TRBV6-6 with TRBJ2-7; a possible D gene is TRBD1 (5 bases). Germline V lookup: CDR1 MNHNY, CDR2 SVGAGI (reference sequence). This CDR3 is 16 amino acids long. The V and J ends lost 2 bases and 5 bases respectively, with 19 bases between them. CDR3 loop: CASSYTPPGSHHEQYF. CDR3 coding DNA: TGTGCCAGCAGTTACACCCCGCCAGGGTCGCACCACGAGCAGTACTTC.

This clone was detected only a few times. The chain's CDR3 is CASSSGDRFYNSPLHF. CDR3 DNA sequence: TGTGCCAGCAGCTCTGGGGACAGGTTCTATAATTCACCCCTCCACTTT. J is TRBJ1-6 and V is TRBV5-4, with 8 positions matching TRBD1. This CDR3 has 16 residues. With 3 bases clipped from V and 3 bases from J, the junction kept 5 bases outside the gene matches. Germline V gives CDR1 SGHNT, CDR2 YYREEE (reference sequence).

The V and J genes are TRBV5-6 and TRBJ1-2; D remains ambiguous. With 0 bases removed from V and 10 bases from J, the gap between germline ends came to 10 bases. The CDR3 has 12 amino acids. Germline V gives CDR1 SGHDT, CDR2 YYEEEE. The CDR3 DNA reads TGTGCCAGCAGCTTGGGTCGGGTGACCTACACCTTC. Translation: CASSLGRVTYTF.